The rows below give T cell receptor beta chains drawn from one sample of a study of cytotoxic CD8 clonotypes in ibrutinib-treated CLL. Only in-frame clones appear in the TCRdb table, and some are missing; sequencing was by immunoSEQ multiplex PCR. Here the sample spans 250,000 or so clones, roughly 74% being singletons. The sample here was PBMCs, taken after 24 months of ibrutinib treatment. Receptor source: a human donor with chronic lymphocytic leukemia. The CDR3 runs from the conserved cysteine through the conserved F or W. Expanded clones are given a class, and other clones once, few, many or no size at all.

TRBJ2-2	TRBV7-9	.	CASSWTEPSTGELFF
TRBJ2-7	TRBV28	.	CASSLGSTAYEQYF
TRBJ2-5	TRBV4-1	.	CASSQELAGFSQETQYF
TRBJ1-1	TRBV30	.	CAWSVRRTEAFF
TRBJ2-7	TRBV6-5	.	CASSYFGTSGMDEQYF
TRBJ1-4	TRBV7-7	.	CASSQGAATNEKLFF
TRBJ1-2	TRBV27	.	CASSGGRNIYGYTF
TRBJ2-1	TRBV7-3	.	CASSLTTAGGPDNEQFF
TRBJ2-7	TRBV19	.	CASSSRGSPQYEQYF
TRBJ2-5	TRBV7-9	.	CASSRSQETQYF
TRBJ2-6	TRBV27	.	CASSVYTSGANVLTF
TRBJ2-5	TRBV5-1	.	CASSLEVGVPETQYF
TRBJ2-5	TRBV4-3	.	CASSQRGLQETQYF
TRBJ1-2	TRBV6-6	.	CASSSGRATTNYGYTF
TRBJ2-3	TRBV5-8	.	CASSKLAGTDTQYF
TRBJ2-7	TRBV11-3	.	CASSYRDTEQYF
TRBJ2-1	TRBV5-1	.	CASSFLLAGSYNEQFF
TRBJ2-7	TRBV7-2	few	CASSLGQGAGEQYF
TRBJ2-7	TRBV7-6	.	CASSVAINYEQYF
TRBJ1-1	TRBV18	.	CASSPLSGHLDTEAFF
TRBJ2-7	TRBV6-5	once	CASSYPLGSEQYF
TRBJ2-4	TRBV9	once	CASSVELRTTQYF
TRBJ2-3	TRBV7-2	.	CASSYYLDTQYF
TRBJ2-7	TRBV29-1	.	CSVSRDETQREQYF
TRBJ2-7	TRBV21-1	.	CATQEGEVSYEQYF
TRBJ2-2	TRBV27	.	CASGRTGVTGELFF
TRBJ1-2	TRBV28	.	CASSFPKGAYGGYTF
TRBJ2-7	TRBV5-1	.	CASSLGSGTDLFEQYF
TRBJ2-5	TRBV28	.	CASSAPSGRQETQYF
TRBJ2-2	TRBV29-1	.	CSAPLSTGELFF
TRBJ2-2	TRBV28	.	CASAENELFF
TRBJ2-5	TRBV15	.	CATSSTPGGGGQETQYF
TRBJ2-7	TRBV5-1	.	CASSLTGTPSYEQYF
TRBJ1-2	TRBV7-3	few	CASSSGGQAGGGYTF
TRBJ1-2	TRBV6-5	.	CASSTDLRFYGYTF
TRBJ2-3	TRBV6-5	.	CASSYEKSTDTQYF
TRBJ1-5	TRBV19	few	CASSTPDRDLSNQPQHF
TRBJ1-2	TRBV28	few	CASSSRTGSGGYTF
TRBJ1-2	TRBV9	.	CASSTRTGLGSGYTF
TRBJ2-1	TRBV7-9	.	CASSLEGGRINEQFF
TRBJ2-1	TRBV7-9	.	CASSLAGPPYNEQFF
TRBJ2-2	TRBV5-1	.	CASSTRSGELFF
TRBJ2-7	TRBV4-2	.	CASSQLAGETYEQYF
TRBJ2-7	TRBV28	.	CASSLRTGSWVGEQYF
TRBJ2-3	TRBV7-8	.	CACPGEGAGTDTQYF
TRBJ2-2	TRBV7-6	.	CASSLNPAPTGNTGELFF
TRBJ1-2	TRBV19	.	CASRTDSTANYGYTF
TRBJ2-7	TRBV28	.	CASSLNTGGNYEQYF
TRBJ1-5	TRBV29-1	.	CSVAAAGPNQPQHF
TRBJ2-7	TRBV2	.	CATNGGRRGKYEQYF
TRBJ2-3	TRBV5-1	once	CASSPGTIIDTQYF
TRBJ2-1	TRBV7-3	.	CASSLGLAGADEQFF
TRBJ2-1	TRBV5-1	few	CASSLTGTTGGYNEQFF
TRBJ1-4	TRBV5-6	.	CASSVGWGSYEKLFF
TRBJ1-1	TRBV6-6	.	CASSLRTLEAFF